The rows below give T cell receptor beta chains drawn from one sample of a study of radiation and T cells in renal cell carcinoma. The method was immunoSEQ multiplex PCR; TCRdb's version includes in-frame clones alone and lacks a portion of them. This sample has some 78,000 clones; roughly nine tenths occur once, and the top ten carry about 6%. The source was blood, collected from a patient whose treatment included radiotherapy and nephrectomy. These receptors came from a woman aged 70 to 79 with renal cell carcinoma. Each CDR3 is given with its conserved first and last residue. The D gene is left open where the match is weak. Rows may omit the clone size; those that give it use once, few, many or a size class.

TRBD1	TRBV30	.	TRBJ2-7	CAWRGRDRQTYF	TGTGCCTGGAGAGGAAGGGACAGACAGACGTACTTC
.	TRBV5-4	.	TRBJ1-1	CASSLGWSMNTEAFF	TGTGCCAGCAGCTTGGGTTGGAGCATGAACACTGAAGCTTTCTTT
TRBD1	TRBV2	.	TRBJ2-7	CASSETGISQVQYF	TGTGCCAGCAGTGAGACAGGGATATCTCAGGTGCAGTACTTC
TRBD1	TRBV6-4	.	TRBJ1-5	CASSPGQGLQPQHF	TGTGCCAGCAGCCCGGGACAGGGACTTCAGCCCCAGCATTTT
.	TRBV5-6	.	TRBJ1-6	CASSLGWGGLVNSPLHF	TGTGCCAGCAGCCTCGGATGGGGGGGGCTAGTGAATTCACCCCTCCACTTT
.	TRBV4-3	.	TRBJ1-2	CASSQDLGGGNGYTF	TGCGCCAGCAGCCAAGATCTCGGCGGGGGGAATGGCTACACCTTC
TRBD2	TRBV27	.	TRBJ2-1	CASSSAGGPHNEQFF	TGTGCCAGCAGTTCAGCGGGGGGGCCCCACAATGAGCAGTTCTTC
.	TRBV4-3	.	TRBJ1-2	CASSQVGANYGYTF	TGCGCCAGCAGCCAAGTAGGAGCTAACTATGGCTACACCTTC
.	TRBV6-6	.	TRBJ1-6	CASSYGTSYNSPLHF	TGTGCCAGCAGTTACGGGACCTCCTATAATTCACCCCTCCACTTT
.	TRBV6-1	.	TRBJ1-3	CASRRPGRSGNTIYF	TGTGCCAGCAGAAGACCAGGGCGCTCTGGAAACACCATATATTTT
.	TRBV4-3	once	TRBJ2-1	CASSQALAHEQFF	TGCGCCAGCAGCCAAGCCTTAGCCCATGAGCAGTTCTTC
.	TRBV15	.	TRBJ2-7	CATSRVLALTNEQYF	TGTGCCACCAGCAGAGTCCTAGCGCTTACGAACGAGCAGTACTTC
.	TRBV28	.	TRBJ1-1	CASSLVWGGSAEAFF	TGTGCCAGCAGTTTAGTATGGGGTGGGTCAGCTGAAGCTTTCTTT
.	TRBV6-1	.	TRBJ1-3	CASSATGKPSGNTIYF	TGTGCCAGCAGTGCCACAGGGAAACCCTCTGGAAACACCATATATTTT
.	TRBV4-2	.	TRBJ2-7	CASSQVDSHEQYF	TGTGCCAGCAGCCAAGTGGACAGCCACGAGCAGTACTTC
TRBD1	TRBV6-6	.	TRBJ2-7	CASSYSGTGRVEQYF	TGTGCCAGCAGTTACTCTGGGACAGGGAGAGTCGAGCAGTACTTC
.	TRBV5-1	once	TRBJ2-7	CASSLTGSSYEQYF	TGCGCCAGCAGCTTAACGGGGAGCTCCTACGAGCAGTACTTC
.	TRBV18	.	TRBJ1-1	CASSLKQGSMNTEAFF	TGTGCCAGCTCTCTGAAACAGGGCTCAATGAACACTGAAGCTTTCTTT
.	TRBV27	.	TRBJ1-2	CASAFRGGGYTF	TGTGCCAGCGCCTTTCGAGGGGGGGGCTACACCTTC
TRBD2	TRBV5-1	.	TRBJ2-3	CASSFRRGSTDTQYF	TGCGCCAGCAGCTTCAGGCGGGGGAGCACAGATACGCAGTATTTT
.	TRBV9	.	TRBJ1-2	CASSSETGFYGYTF	TGTGCCAGCAGCTCTGAAACAGGATTCTATGGCTACACCTTC
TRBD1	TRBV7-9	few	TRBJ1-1	CASSPWTGVTEAFF	TGTGCCAGCAGCCCCTGGACAGGGGTAACTGAAGCTTTCTTT